The present entry profiles one T cell receptor beta chain with its context. Its specificity is not known. Trimming cost V 5 bases and J 10 bases, with 15 bases left between them. This CDR3 region has 13 residues. Germline lookup yields CDR1 SGHTA and CDR2 FQGTGA. The data stem from a study of tumor-infiltrating lymphocytes in primary liver carcinoma. Study details: These patients were men and women whose ages were 30 to 69 years. Tissue type made little difference to sample yields of roughly 3.5 to 8 million productive TCRbeta reads.

Points from the study as a whole: Less overlap was seen in tumor-adjacent and tumor-blood pairs than in tumor region pairs.

The researchers produced TCR beta cDNA from approximately 460 ng total RNA with a constant-region primer. The TCR beta library was amplified through three nested multiplex PCR rounds in a modified ARM-PCR procedure. A C-beta reverse primer was combined with TRBV1-TRBV30 forward primers in the first two PCR rounds, and each round had around 11 cycles. One entry per CDR3 protein, called by TCRdb with MiXCR from the multiplex PCR reads. The repertoire holds 310,000 or so distinct CDR3 sequences, with around 50% as singletons. Germline DNA was extracted alongside blood RNA, which was obtained from unsorted whole blood.

Material for sequencing was peripheral blood. This clonotype was obtained from a woman aged 25 to 39 with primary liver carcinoma and hepatitis B virus infection. The chain recombines TRBV7-3 with TRBJ2-1, with a weak D call TRBD2 (5 bases). CDR3 protein: CASSPPLPGEQFF. CDR3 bases: TGTGCCAGCAGCCCCCCTCTGCCGGGGGAGCAGTTCTTC.